This T cell receptor (beta chain) originates from a study of CD8+CD57+ T cells in acquired aplastic anemia (dated by TCRdb to 2017 to 2018). For context, the study as a whole: On average, sorted CD4+ and CD8+ cells yielded about 3 ug of extracted DNA, with a range of about 0.19 to 30 ug. CD8+CD57+ expansion was defined as frequency above the mean frequency observed in healthy subjects. The paper's findings and limits, for the study overall: Patients and healthy controls showed no significant difference in CD8+ Simpson's diversity (P=0.060). Roughly 30 CD8+ CDR3 sequences were found to be shared between patients and controls, but these sequences appeared to be highly expressed in patients and within the immunodominant clones of the patients.

TCR beta VDJ combination and CDR3 sequence profiling used genomic DNA as the template. An Illumina HiSeq 2000 was used for TCR repertoire sequencing. The authors' analysis ran thus. TRBV/TRBJ rearrangement plots, CDR3 size and DJ length profiles, and Simpson's diversity index were used to evaluate the repertoires. The most abundant DNA sequence in the deep sequencing data was defined as the immunodominant clone. CDR3 amino acid sequences were checked for sharing between subjects and were compared against published repertoires and the VDJdb database. The public sequencing data were trimmed at Q25 with fastp and processed into clonotypes with MiXCR by TCRdb, which kept only in-frame beta chains. Every entry covers one CDR3 protein and lists the most common genes and DNA from its rows. V and J calls and clone size were set by TCRdb, not the authors. The sample data list 150,000 to 200,000 distinct CDR3 sequences, and about half of these were observed just once. Of the sample, 3.2% falls within the top ten clones.

Patients chosen for sequencing had shown expansion of CD8+CD57+ cells by flow cytometry. Every patient had severe acquired aplastic anemia, diagnosed using the International Study of Aplastic Anemia and Agranulocytosis and Camitta criteria. Patients had received no therapy at the time of blood sampling. The study deep-sequenced TCR repertoires of sorted CD4+ and CD8+ blood T cells from severe aplastic anemia patients and healthy subjects. Patients were enrolled under clinicaltrials.gov protocols 00001620, 01623167, 00001397, 00071045, 00081523 and 00961064 in the USA. Ficoll-Paque density gradient centrifugation was used to isolate peripheral blood mononuclear cells. CD4+ and CD8+ T cells were sorted by FACS or magnetic beads before DNA extraction. The CDR3 contains 12 residues, cysteine and phenylalanine counted. Just the 36-base CDR3 DNA is kept, in frame starting at base 1. The V and J ends are trimmed by 8 bases and 0 bases, leaving 7 bases between them. CDR1 MNHNS and CDR2 SASEGT are derived from the germline V gene.

The table lists this clonotype with many counts. There is no known antigen for this receptor. Within one base of it there is no much larger clone, and no base qualities were kept. The receptor was isolated from a human donor with aplastic anemia. Sequencing was performed on sorted CD4+, CD8+, or CD8+CD57+ T cells (not recorded which) from PBMCs. The rearranged segments are TRBV6-1 and TRBJ1-2; the D gene lacks a confident call. The CDR3 reads CASFAPNYGYTF. In nucleotide form, the sequence is TGTGCCAGCTTCGCCCCTAACTATGGCTACACCTTC.